This T cell receptor (beta chain) was sequenced during a study of identical twins. In its sample, this clonotype was seen a few times. Antigen unknown. Study-level points and caveats: Insertions ran lower in abundant cord blood beta clonotypes, though not in memory repertoires. Invariant MAIT and iNKT cells may have partly biased zero-insertion analyses. Out-of-frame alpha sequences that twins shared showed excess low generation probability.

Unique molecular identifiers were present on the cDNA, and a universal primer site came from template switching. From the 5' RACE reads, TCRdb called clonotypes with MiXCR, one entry per CDR3 protein. The top ten clones hold around 1.7% of a sample with 640,000 or so distinct CDR3 sequences, 5.5% to 6.5% of them seen once. The germline V gene has CDR1 MNHEY and CDR2 SVGEGT. This CDR3 is built from 13 residues. V was clipped by 0 bases and J by 6 bases, with 5 bases between them. Sequencing was carried out using naive T cells sorted from blood. The source of this sequence is a man aged 18-30 years in good health. The V and J genes are TRBV6-2 or TRBV6-3 and TRBJ2-2; no clear D. This CDR3 reads CASSYSGSGELFF. The CDR3 nucleotides are TGTGCCAGCAGTTACTCGGGGTCCGGGGAGCTGTTTTTT.